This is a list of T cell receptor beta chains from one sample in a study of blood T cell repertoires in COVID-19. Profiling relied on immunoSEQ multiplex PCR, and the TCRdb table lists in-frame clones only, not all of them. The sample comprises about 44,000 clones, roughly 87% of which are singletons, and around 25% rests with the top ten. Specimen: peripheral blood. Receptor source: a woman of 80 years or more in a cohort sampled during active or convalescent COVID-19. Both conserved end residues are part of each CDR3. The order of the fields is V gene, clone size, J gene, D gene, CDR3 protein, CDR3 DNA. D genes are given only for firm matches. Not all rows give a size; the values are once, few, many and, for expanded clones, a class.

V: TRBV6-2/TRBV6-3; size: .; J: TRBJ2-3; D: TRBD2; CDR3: CASSPNTSGELYTDTQYF; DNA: TGTGCCAGCAGCCCTAATACTAGCGGGGAATTGTACACAGATACGCAGTATTTT
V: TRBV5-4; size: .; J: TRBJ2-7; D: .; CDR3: CASSLQVAGSSYEQYF; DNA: TGTGCCAGCAGCCTCCAGGTTGCTGGAAGCTCCTACGAGCAGTACTTC
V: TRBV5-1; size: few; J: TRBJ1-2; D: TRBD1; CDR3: CASSLPDRAGYTF; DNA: TGCGCCAGCAGCTTACCCGACAGGGCTGGCTACACCTTC
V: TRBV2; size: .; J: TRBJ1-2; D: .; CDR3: CASRRGDYGYTF; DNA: TGTGCCAGCAGGCGGGGGGACTATGGCTACACCTTC
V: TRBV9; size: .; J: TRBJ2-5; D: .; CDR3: CASSVGISGGETQYF; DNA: TGTGCCAGCAGCGTAGGAATTAGCGGAGGAGAGACCCAGTACTTC
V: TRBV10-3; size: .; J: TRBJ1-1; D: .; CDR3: CAISESSVQPGAFF; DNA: TGTGCCATCAGTGAGTCTTCGGTGCAACCGGGAGCTTTCTTT
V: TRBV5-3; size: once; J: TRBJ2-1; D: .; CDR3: CARSPGRRVYNEQFF; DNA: TGTGCCAGAAGCCCAGGGCGGAGGGTCTACAATGAGCAGTTCTTC
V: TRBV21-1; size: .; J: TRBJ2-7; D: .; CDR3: CASSKTQSTGTGVPPRDEQYF; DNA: TGTGCCAGCAGCAAAACACAGAGCACCGGGACAGGGGTACCCCCCCGGGACGAGCAGTACTTC
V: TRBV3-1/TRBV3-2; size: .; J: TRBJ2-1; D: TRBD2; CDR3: CASSLRGRVDEQFF; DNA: TGTGCCAGCAGCCTGCGCGGGAGGGTAGATGAGCAGTTCTTC
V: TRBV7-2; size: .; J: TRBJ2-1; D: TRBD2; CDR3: CASSFNGREYNEQFF; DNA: TGTGCCAGCAGCTTTAACGGGAGGGAGTACAATGAGCAGTTCTTC
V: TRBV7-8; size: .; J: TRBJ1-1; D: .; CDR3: CASRGDGLNTEAFF; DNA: TGTGCCAGCAGGGGAGACGGGCTGAACACTGAAGCTTTCTTT
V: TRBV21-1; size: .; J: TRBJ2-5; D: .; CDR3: CASSLHRGPETQYF; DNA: TGTGCCAGCAGCTTACACAGGGGGCCAGAGACCCAGTACTTC
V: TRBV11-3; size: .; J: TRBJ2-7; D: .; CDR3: CASSRDSLYEQYF; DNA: TGTGCCAGCAGCCGGGACTCCCTCTACGAGCAGTACTTC
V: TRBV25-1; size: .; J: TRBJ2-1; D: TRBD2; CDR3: CASTLAGGWEQFF; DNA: TGTGCCAGCACATTGGCGGGAGGATGGGAGCAGTTCTTC
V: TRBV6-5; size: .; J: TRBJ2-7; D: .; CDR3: CASKIRPGSSAEQYF; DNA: TGTGCCAGCAAAATCCGACCCGGGAGCTCCGCCGAGCAGTACTTC
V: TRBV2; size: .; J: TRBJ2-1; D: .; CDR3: CASRDDGSEQFF; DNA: TGTGCCAGCAGAGACGACGGGAGTGAGCAGTTCTTC